This T cell receptor beta chain was observed in a study of cytomegalovirus exposure and HLA in healthy donors. Regarding the study as a whole: In an earlier analysis, in some 500 donors, most V segments appeared productive either ~87% or ~30% of the time.

CDR1 is LGHNA and CDR2 is YNFKEQ in the germline V gene. The CDR3 has 14 residues. Between the trimmed V and J ends, which lost 0 bases and 8 bases, there was a span of 13 bases. The PCR made use of 60 Vbeta and 13 Jbeta primers. Authors' data handling: Unique TCR beta chains totaled 80 million to 100 million in a later count, with roughly 10 million of them shared. The repertoire was sequenced with immunoSEQ multiplex PCR; TCRdb's copy has only in-frame clones and lacks some. The D gene and trimming were derived from the DNA, and the V and J assignments and clone size from that table. The table has approximately 190,000 clones, 77% seen once. Comments on this clone: The antigen is unknown.

Material for sequencing was PBMCs. This clonotype was sampled from a woman aged 25 to 39 in good health and CMV-seropositive. The chain uses TRBV4-2 and TRBJ1-2; TRBD1 might be the D (6 bases). Here the CDR3 DNA reads TGTGCCAGCAGCCAAGAACTGACAGGCGGCGGCTACACCTTC. Residues: CASSQELTGGGYTF.